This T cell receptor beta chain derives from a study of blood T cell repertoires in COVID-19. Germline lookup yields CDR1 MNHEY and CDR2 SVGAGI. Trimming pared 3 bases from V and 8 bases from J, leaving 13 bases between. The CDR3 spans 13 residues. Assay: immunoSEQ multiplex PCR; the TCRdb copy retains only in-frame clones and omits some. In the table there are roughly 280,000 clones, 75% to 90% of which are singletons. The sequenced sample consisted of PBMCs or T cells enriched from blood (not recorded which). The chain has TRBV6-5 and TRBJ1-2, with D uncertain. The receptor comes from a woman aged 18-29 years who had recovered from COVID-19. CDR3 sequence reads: CASSYIPGGGYTF. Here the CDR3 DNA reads TGTGCCAGCAGTTATATTCCCGGCGGGGGCTACACCTTC.